The rows below give T cell receptor beta chains drawn from one sample of a study of blood T cell repertoires in COVID-19. Clones were read by immunoSEQ multiplex PCR, and TCRdb kept only the in-frame ones, dropping some. The top ten hold 15% to 20% of the sample, which has around 160,000 clones, about 92% seen once. Material for sequencing was peripheral blood. All receptors derive from a man aged 60 to 69 with active or convalescent COVID-19. The CDR3 runs from the conserved cysteine through the conserved F or W. D genes are given only for firm matches. Size is stated for part of the rows, as once, few or many counts, or as a class when the clone is expanded.

j_gene: TRBJ1-1; d_gene: -; v_gene: TRBV10-1; abundance: -; CDR3nt: TGCGCCAGCAGTCCGTCCGGGGGATACACTGAAGCTTTCTTT; CDR3aa: CASSPSGGYTEAFF
j_gene: TRBJ1-1; d_gene: -; v_gene: TRBV6-5; abundance: -; CDR3nt: TGTGCCAGCAGTTACTCGAACGAGGGAAACACTGAAGCTTTCTTT; CDR3aa: CASSYSNEGNTEAFF
j_gene: TRBJ2-1; d_gene: TRBD2; v_gene: TRBV7-2; abundance: -; CDR3nt: TGTGCCAGCAGCTTAGCGCCAGGGACTAGCGGACAAGAGCAGTTCTTC; CDR3aa: CASSLAPGTSGQEQFF
j_gene: TRBJ1-5; d_gene: -; v_gene: TRBV4-2; abundance: -; CDR3nt: TGTGCCAGCAGCCAACGTCGCGGGGCTCAGCCCCAGCATTTT; CDR3aa: CASSQRRGAQPQHF
j_gene: TRBJ1-2; d_gene: TRBD1; v_gene: TRBV2; abundance: -; CDR3nt: TGTGCCAGCAGTGAAGAAGGGGGCAGGGCCTTTGGCTACACCTTC; CDR3aa: CASSEEGGRAFGYTF
j_gene: TRBJ1-3; d_gene: -; v_gene: TRBV6-5; abundance: -; CDR3nt: TGTGCCAGCAGTTATTCGGTTTCTGGAAACACCATATATTTT; CDR3aa: CASSYSVSGNTIYF
j_gene: TRBJ2-7; d_gene: TRBD2; v_gene: TRBV5-5; abundance: -; CDR3nt: TGTGCCAGCAGCCTGACTAGCGTCTACGAGCAGTACTTC; CDR3aa: CASSLTSVYEQYF
j_gene: TRBJ2-7; d_gene: -; v_gene: TRBV5-1; abundance: -; CDR3nt: TGCGCCAGCAGCTCCCGACAGAACGAGCAGTACTTC; CDR3aa: CASSSRQNEQYF
j_gene: TRBJ1-5; d_gene: TRBD1; v_gene: TRBV27; abundance: -; CDR3nt: TGTGCCAGCAGTGGCGAGGGGGCCCGGGGTCAGCCCCAGCATTTT; CDR3aa: CASSGEGARGQPQHF
j_gene: TRBJ1-2; d_gene: TRBD1; v_gene: TRBV11-2; abundance: -; CDR3nt: TGTGCCAGCAGCTTAGATAGATTCAACAGGGGCTGGGGCTACACCTTC; CDR3aa: CASSLDRFNRGWGYTF
j_gene: TRBJ2-4; d_gene: -; v_gene: TRBV6-2/TRBV6-3; abundance: -; CDR3nt: TGTGCCAGCAGTCAGGGGGGTCTAGCCAAAAACATTCAGTACTTC; CDR3aa: CASSQGGLAKNIQYF
j_gene: TRBJ2-7; d_gene: TRBD1; v_gene: TRBV29-1; abundance: -; CDR3nt: TGCAGCGTTGCACAGGGGAACTACGAGCAGTACTTC; CDR3aa: CSVAQGNYEQYF
j_gene: TRBJ1-2; d_gene: TRBD1; v_gene: TRBV7-9; abundance: -; CDR3nt: TGTGCCAGCAGCGGGACAGGGGTGGGCTATGGCTACACCTTC; CDR3aa: CASSGTGVGYGYTF
j_gene: TRBJ1-5; d_gene: -; v_gene: TRBV27; abundance: once; CDR3nt: TGTGCCAGCAGTTTATCGTCAGGTGGCGCCCAGCCCCAGCATTTT; CDR3aa: CASSLSSGGAQPQHF
j_gene: TRBJ1-2; d_gene: -; v_gene: TRBV4-2; abundance: -; CDR3nt: TGTGCCAGCAGCGGAACCGCGGAACCAATTAACTATGGCTACACCTTC; CDR3aa: CASSGTAEPINYGYTF
j_gene: TRBJ1-6; d_gene: -; v_gene: TRBV10-1; abundance: -; CDR3nt: TGCGCCAGCAGTGCAGGCAGGGGAAGAGGTTCACCCCTCCACTTT; CDR3aa: CASSAGRGRGSPLHF